Shown below are 17 T cell receptor beta chains from a single sample sequenced in a study of identical twins. One entry per CDR3 protein results from TCRdb running MiXCR on the 5' RACE reads. Of more than 400,000 distinct CDR3 sequences listed, over 12% are singletons. This sample was shared with a second study, whose subject was yellow fever vaccine responses in identical twins.

The specimen sequenced was CD4+ T cells sorted from blood. Receptor source: a woman aged 18-29 years in good health.

This clonotype has just a few counts. The chain joins TRBV10-2 to TRBJ2-2, with 11 nucleotides matching TRBD2. Germline V gene lookup returns CDR1 WSHSY and CDR2 SAAADI. The CDR3 is 17 residues long. V lost 4 bases, J lost 0 bases, and 4 bases stayed unmatched. In DNA form, the CDR3 reads TGCGCCAGCAGTGTTGGTAGCGGGGGGGCGAACACCGGGGAGCTGTTTTTT. It encodes CASSVGSGGANTGELFF.

This clonotype was observed a handful of times. The chain has TRBV4-1 and TRBJ1-1, with D possibly TRBD1 on 6 matching bases. This CDR3 has 15 residues. CDR1 MGHRA and CDR2 YSYEKL come from the germline V gene. The germline V and J ends were trimmed by 4 bases and 0 bases, with 12 bases remaining between them. The CDR3 sequence: CASSRGQIMNTEAFF. The CDR3 DNA follows: TGCGCCAGCAGCCGCGGACAGATAATGAACACTGAAGCTTTCTTT.

This clonotype has just a few counts. The chain has TRBV5-1 and TRBJ2-3; TRBD1 matches 8 bases. CDR1 and CDR2 (germline): SGHRS, YFSETQ. Unmatched junction bases numbered 9, after V lost 3 bases and J lost 3 bases. CDR3 size: 16 residues. CDR3 sequence (DNA): TGCGCCAGCAGCTACGCGACAGGGGTAGTTACAGATACGCAGTATTTT. Translation gives CASSYATGVVTDTQYF.

This clonotype was recorded at least ten times. The J gene is TRBJ2-3, the V gene TRBV10-3; D is unclear. Germline V gene lookup returns CDR1 ENHRY and CDR2 SYGVKD. V was clipped by 0 bases and J by 10 bases, with 14 bases between them. The CDR3 totals 14 residues. CDR3 region: CAISESISQWAQYF. In DNA form, the CDR3 reads TGTGCCATCAGTGAGTCGATTAGCCAGTGGGCGCAGTATTTT.

The CDR3 is CSARGRAGWDEQFF. CDR3 coding DNA: TGCAGTGCTAGAGGTCGAGCGGGTTGGGATGAGCAGTTCTTC. The chain has TRBV20-1 and TRBJ2-1; D may be TRBD2 (6 bases). In germline, CDR1 is DFQATT, CDR2 SNEGSKA (reference sequence). The CDR3 runs to 14 residues. Trimming removed 1 base from V and 8 bases from J, with 15 bases in between.

This clonotype was observed a handful of times. The chain is built from TRBV12-3 or TRBV12-4 and TRBJ2-2, with 7 bases that match TRBD2. Trimming cost V 4 bases and J 1 base; bases outside gene matches: 6. The CDR3 has 16 amino acids. CDR3 in DNA: TGTGCCAGCAGTTACGGACTAGTTAGGAACACCGGGGAGCTGTTTTTT. This codes for CASSYGLVRNTGELFF.

This sequence joins TRBV7-8 and TRBJ1-1, with D hard to call. The CDR3 totals 12 residues. V lost 6 bases and J lost 0, with 5 bases in between. Germline values: CDR1 SGHVS, CDR2 FQNEAQ. This CDR3 is CASSELNTEAFF. CDR3 nucleotide sequence: TGTGCCAGCAGTGAACTGAACACTGAAGCTTTCTTT.

The genes are TRBV7-3 and TRBJ2-3, with 7 bases that match TRBD2. J gave up 5 bases and V 5 bases, and 10 bases lay outside the gene matches. The CDR3 consists of 15 residues. CDR1 is SGHTA and CDR2 is FQGTGA in the germline V gene. CDR3: CASSPSGNVVDTQYF. The CDR3 nucleotides read TGTGCCAGCAGCCCAAGCGGGAACGTTGTAGATACGCAGTATTTT.

This clonotype was seen ten or more times. The chain joins TRBV5-1 to TRBJ2-7, with D perhaps TRBD1 (6 bases). The CDR3 spans 14 residues. Per the germline V gene, CDR1 is SGHRS and CDR2 is YFSETQ. Between the trimmed V and J ends, which lost 4 bases and 7 bases, there was a span of 18 bases. The CDR3 region has the DNA TGCGCCAGCAGCCCGCCTGACAGGCCAGGAGAGCAGTACTTC. This gives the protein CASSPPDRPGEQYF.

This clonotype has a handful of counts. This chain links TRBV11-2 with TRBJ2-3; 10 bases align to TRBD2. The CDR3 sequence is 18 residues long. V trimming: 0 bases; J trimming: 3 bases; junction bases outside the gene matches: 9. The germline V gene has CDR1 SGHAT and CDR2 FQNNGV. The CDR3 sequence: CASSLDQREGLRTDTQYF. CDR3 in DNA: TGTGCCAGCAGCTTAGATCAGCGGGAGGGCCTGAGGACAGATACGCAGTATTTT.

The chain joins TRBV6-2 or TRBV6-3 to TRBJ1-4; D is perhaps TRBD1 (6 bases). CDR3 length: 11 amino acids. Trimming took off 6 bases at V and 11 bases at J, with 10 bases between the two ends. Germline lookup yields CDR1 MNHEY and CDR2 SVGEGT. The DNA for the CDR3 is TGTGCCAGCAGGCGACAGGAGAAACTGTTTTTT. It translates to CASRRQEKLFF.

The genes are TRBV3-1 and TRBJ2-2, with D possibly matching TRBD1 (6 bases). V was pared by 4 bases and J by 3 bases, with 12 bases between. The CDR3 has 15 amino acids. Germline CDR1 is LGHDT and CDR2 is YNNKEL (reference sequence). CDR3 sequence: CASSLSGVDTGELFF. CDR3 sequence (DNA): TGTGCCAGCAGCCTCTCAGGGGTTGACACCGGGGAGCTGTTTTTT. The full variable domain, with the rest looked up from reference TRBV3-1 and TRBJ2-2, is DTAVSQTPKYLVTQMGNDKSIKCEQNLGHDTMYWYKQDSKKFLKIMFSYNNKELIINETVPNRFSPKSPDKAHLNLHINSLELGDSAVYFCASSLSGVDTGELFFGEGSRLTVL.

This clonotype was counted between two and nine times. The V gene is TRBV29-1, the J gene TRBJ2-1; 8 positions agree with TRBD2. Germline V CDR1 and CDR2: SQVTM, ANQGSEA. This CDR3 is 17 amino acids long. J was trimmed by 8 bases and V by 4 bases; bases with no gene match: 19. In nucleotides, the CDR3 is TGCAGCGTTGGAACTAGCGGCGCGGAAGGTAGGGCTGATGAGCAGTTCTTC. Translated: CSVGTSGAEGRADEQFF.

This clonotype came up a few times. The gene calls are TRBV24-1 and TRBJ2-2; unclear D gene. Germline CDR1 reads KGHDR; CDR2 reads SFDVKD. CDR3 length: 15 amino acids. Trimming left V 3 bases short and J 4 bases short, with 11 bases between. The CDR3 coding sequence is TGTGCCACCAGTGATGCCCAAATAATCACCGGGGAGCTGTTTTTT. Translated: CATSDAQIITGELFF.

V and J are TRBV3-1 and TRBJ2-7; 11 bases match TRBD2. This CDR3 is built from 16 residues. In germline, CDR1 is LGHDT, CDR2 YNNKEL (reference sequence). V shed 1 base and J 5 bases; nucleotides not matched to a gene: 7. CDR3 bases: TGTGCCAGCAGCCAAGGCCTAGCGGGAGGTGACGACGAGCAGTACTTC. Protein sequence: CASSQGLAGGDDEQYF.

This clonotype came up a few times. The chain combines TRBV7-8 with TRBJ2-5; tentative D call: TRBD2 (5 bases). V lost 1 base and J 5 bases, leaving 11 bases between the germline ends. This CDR3 comprises 14 residues. CDR1 is SGHVS and CDR2 is FQNEAQ in the germline V gene. CDR3 sequence reads: CASSLEPGLETQYF. In DNA, the CDR3 is TGTGCCAGCAGCTTAGAGCCGGGGTTGGAGACCCAGTACTTC.

This clonotype has ten or more counts. The chain carries TRBV25-1 and TRBJ2-1, with 10 bases matching TRBD2. CDR1 MGHDK and CDR2 SYGVNS come from the germline V gene. The CDR3 totals 12 residues. V gave up 3 bases and J gave up 12 bases; unmatched junction bases: 2. The CDR3 DNA reads as TGTGCCAGCAGTGATCTAGCGGGGGCGCAGTTCTTC. This gives the protein CASSDLAGAQFF.